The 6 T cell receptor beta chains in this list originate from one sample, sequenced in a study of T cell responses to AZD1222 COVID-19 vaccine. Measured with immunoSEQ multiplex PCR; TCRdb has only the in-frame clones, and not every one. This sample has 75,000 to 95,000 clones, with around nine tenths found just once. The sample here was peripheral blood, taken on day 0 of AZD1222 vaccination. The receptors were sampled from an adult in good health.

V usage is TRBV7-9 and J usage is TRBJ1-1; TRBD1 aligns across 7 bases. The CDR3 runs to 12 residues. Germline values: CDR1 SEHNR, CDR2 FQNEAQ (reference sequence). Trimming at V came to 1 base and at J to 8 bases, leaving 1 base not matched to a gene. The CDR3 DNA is TGTGCCAGCAGCTTAGAGGACAGGGAAGCTTTCTTT. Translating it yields CASSLEDREAFF.

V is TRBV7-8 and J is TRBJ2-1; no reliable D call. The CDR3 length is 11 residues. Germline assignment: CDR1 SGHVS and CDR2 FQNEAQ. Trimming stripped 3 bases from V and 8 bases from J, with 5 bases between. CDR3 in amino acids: CASSFYDEQFF. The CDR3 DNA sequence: TGTGCCAGCAGCTTTTACGATGAGCAGTTCTTC.

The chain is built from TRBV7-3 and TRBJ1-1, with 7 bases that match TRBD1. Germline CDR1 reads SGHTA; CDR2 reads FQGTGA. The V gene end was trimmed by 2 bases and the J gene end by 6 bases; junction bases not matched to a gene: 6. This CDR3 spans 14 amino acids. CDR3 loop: CASSLGVTGPEAFF. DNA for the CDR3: TGTGCCAGCAGCTTAGGGGTGACAGGGCCTGAAGCTTTCTTT.

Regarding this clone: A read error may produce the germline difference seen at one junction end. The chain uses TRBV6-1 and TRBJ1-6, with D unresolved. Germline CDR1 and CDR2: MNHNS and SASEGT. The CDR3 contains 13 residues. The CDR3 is CASIETNNSPLHF. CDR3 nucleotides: TGTGCCAGCATTGAAACAAATAATTCACCCCTCCACTTT.

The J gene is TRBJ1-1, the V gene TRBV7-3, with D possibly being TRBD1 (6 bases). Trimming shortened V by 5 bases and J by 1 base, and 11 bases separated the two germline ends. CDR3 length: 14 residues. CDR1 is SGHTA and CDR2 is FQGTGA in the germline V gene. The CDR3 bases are TGTGCCAGCAGCCCAGGGACATCGAACACTGAAGCTTTCTTT. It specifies CASSPGTSNTEAFF.

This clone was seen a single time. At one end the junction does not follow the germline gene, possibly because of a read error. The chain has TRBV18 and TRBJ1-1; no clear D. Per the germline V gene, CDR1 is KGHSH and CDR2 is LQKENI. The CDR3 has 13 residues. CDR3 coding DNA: TGTGCCAGCTCGCCACAAAGCCGAACTGAAGCTTTCTTT. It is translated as CASSPQSRTEAFF.